What follows are 26 T cell receptor beta chains derived from one specimen sequenced in a study of T-cell memory formation after mild COVID-19. TCRdb analysed the 5' RACE reads with MiXCR anew, one entry per CDR3 protein. The sample contains tens of thousands of distinct CDR3 sequences, more than 10% of which appear only once. The sequenced sample was PBMCs or a T cell subset sorted from them (not recorded which). All receptors come from an adult woman who had mild COVID-19 (a few samples of this study predate the infection). Cell type and time point are not known.

This clonotype came up many times. The chain combines TRBV6-5 with TRBJ2-7; 10 bases match TRBD1. The CDR3 spans 15 residues. The junction had 9 bases not matched to a gene; V was cut back by 5 bases and J by 5 bases. Germline V CDR1 and CDR2: MNHEY, SVGAGI. CDR3 region: CASSPAGTGVHEQYF. The CDR3 DNA sequence: TGTGCCAGCAGTCCCGCAGGGACAGGGGTCCACGAGCAGTACTTC.

This clonotype came up many times. The chain employs TRBV4-3 and TRBJ1-4; possible D gene TRBD1, 5 bases. Germline CDR1 and CDR2: LGHNA and YSLEER. The CDR3 spans 18 residues. Trimming removed 0 bases from V and 7 bases from J, with 21 bases in between. DNA for the CDR3: TGCGCCAGCAGCCAAGATGGGATGTGGGGCATAAAGGGTGAAAAACTGTTTTTT. Translation gives CASSQDGMWGIKGEKLFF.

This clonotype was recorded many times. The chain has TRBV6-5 and TRBJ2-7; TRBD1 is a possible D gene (6 bases). The CDR3 has 14 residues. Per germline, CDR1 MNHEY and CDR2 SVGAGI. V was pared by 0 bases and J by 7 bases, with 13 bases between. The CDR3 DNA follows: TGTGCCAGCAGTTACTCGGACAGCGAAGGAGAGCAGTACTTC. Its protein is CASSYSDSEGEQYF.

This clonotype has a count of ten or more. DNA of the CDR3: TGTGCCAGCAGTTTCAGAGGACGGGGAGAGCAGTACTTC. Its protein is CASSFRGRGEQYF. The chain combines TRBV28 with TRBJ2-7, with TRBD2 as a possible D gene (5 bases). Between the trimmed V and J ends, which lost 3 bases and 7 bases, there was a span of 13 bases. CDR3 length: 13 residues. From germline, CDR1 is MDHEN and CDR2 SYDVKM.

This clonotype is labeled as medium-sized. V is TRBV6-1 and J is TRBJ2-2, with TRBD1 identical over 7 bases. CDR1 and CDR2 (germline): MNHNS, SASEGT. This CDR3 has 16 residues. Trimming at V came to 2 bases and at J to 0 bases, leaving 3 bases not matched to a gene. CDR3 coding DNA: TGTGCCAGCAGTGAAAGAGGGGGCGCGAACACCGGGGAGCTGTTTTTT. Its translation is CASSERGGANTGELFF.

By share of the sample, this clonotype is medium-sized. The V call is TRBV6-1, the J call TRBJ2-7; D is unclear. Looked up from germline, CDR1 is MNHNS and CDR2 is SASEGT. The CDR3 is 16 amino acids. With 0 bases removed from V and 4 bases from J, the gap between germline ends came to 16 bases. The DNA for the CDR3 is TGTGCCAGCAGTGAAGCTCCCCCGCCTCTCGGTTACGAGCAGTACTTC. It specifies CASSEAPPPLGYEQYF.

The V call is TRBV6-5, the J call TRBJ2-1; D might be TRBD2 (6 bases). The V end lost 5 bases, the J end lost 15 bases, and 17 bases lay between the germline ends. The length of the CDR3 is 12 residues. CDR1 is MNHEY, CDR2 SVGAGI, per germline. The CDR3 DNA reads as TGTGCCAGCAGTGACGGGGGATTCGGGATGTTCTTC. This translates into CASSDGGFGMFF.

The CDR3 spells CASARQGQETQYF. The CDR3 nucleotides are TGCGCCAGCGCCCGACAGGGGCAAGAGACCCAGTACTTC. The genes are TRBV5-1 and TRBJ2-5; TRBD1 agrees at 8 bases. This CDR3 is built from 13 residues. CDR1 SGHRS and CDR2 YFSETQ come from the germline V gene. The V segment lost 7 bases and the J segment 2 bases; nucleotides outside the gene matches: 4.

This clonotype was observed many times. V and J are TRBV5-1 and TRBJ1-1; TRBD1 might be the D (5 bases). The germline CDR1 and CDR2 sequences are SGHRS and YFSETQ. CDR3 size: 13 residues. The V end lost 4 bases, the J end lost 1 base, and 8 bases lay between the germline ends. DNA for the CDR3: TGCGCCAGCAGCGACAGTAGGAACACTGAAGCTTTCTTT. It translates to CASSDSRNTEAFF.

This clonotype was counted ten times or more. The chain carries TRBV4-2 and TRBJ2-2; D may be TRBD1 (5 bases). CDR3 length: 16 residues. V was pared by 4 bases and J by 7 bases, with 19 bases between. The germline CDR1 and CDR2 sequences are LGHNA and YNFKEQ. The CDR3 sequence is CASSRVGQGPNGELFF. CDR3 sequence (DNA): TGTGCCAGCAGCCGGGTCGGGCAGGGTCCCAACGGGGAGCTGTTTTTT.

At least ten counts were recorded for this clonotype. The rearrangement uses TRBV18 and TRBJ1-5; D is ambiguous. This CDR3 comprises 14 residues. Germline V gene data show CDR1 as KGHSH and CDR2 as LQKENI. V lost 1 base and J 7 bases, leaving 11 bases between the germline ends. Written as DNA, the CDR3 is TGTGCCAGCTCACCACAGGGTACGATGCAGCCCCAGCATTTT. Its protein is CASSPQGTMQPQHF.

In DNA form, the CDR3 reads TGTGCCAGCAGTATCGGACTAGCGGGTCCCCGAGAGCAGTTCTTC. As protein: CASSIGLAGPREQFF. This chain uses TRBV12-3 or TRBV12-4 with TRBJ2-1; 11 bases fit TRBD2. The CDR3 length is 15 residues. V lost 5 bases to trimming and J lost 10 bases; unmatched junction nucleotides: 10.

This clonotype was seen ten or more times. The CDR3 is CASSLDGFGANVLTF. CDR3 nucleotides: TGTGCCAGCAGCCTAGACGGTTTTGGGGCCAACGTCCTGACTTTC. The chain carries TRBV7-2 and TRBJ2-6; D is undetermined. This CDR3 contains 15 residues. V dropped 5 bases and J dropped 3 bases, with 11 bases sitting between them. CDR1 is SGHTA, CDR2 FQGNSA, per germline.

This clonotype was picked up many times. The chain carries TRBV3-1 and TRBJ2-5, with D unresolved. The ends were cut back, 5 bases at V and 0 bases at J, with 10 bases in the middle. The CDR3 has 14 amino acids. Germline V gene data show CDR1 as LGHDT and CDR2 as YNNKEL (reference sequence). CDR3 DNA sequence: TGTGCCAGCAGCGTAACTATCTACCAAGAGACCCAGTACTTC. Protein product: CASSVTIYQETQYF.

This clonotype was recorded once. This CDR3 is CASSTGQGWTDYTF. CDR3 sequence (DNA): TGTGCCAGCAGCACGGGACAGGGGTGGACCGACTACACCTTC. The chain combines TRBV7-9 with TRBJ1-2; 10 bases fit TRBD1. This CDR3 has 14 residues. The V segment lost 5 bases and the J segment 10 bases; nucleotides outside the gene matches: 10. In germline, CDR1 is SEHNR, CDR2 FQNEAQ (reference sequence).

This chain connects TRBV28 to TRBJ2-3, with 8 nucleotides matching TRBD2. The germline V gene has CDR1 MDHEN and CDR2 SYDVKM. This CDR3 is built from 15 residues. Losses at the gene ends were 5 bases for V and 4 bases for J; bases not matched to a gene: 8. CDR3 bases: TGTGCCAGCAGTCTCGGGGGGGCCTGGGCAGATACGCAGTATTTT. It is translated as CASSLGGAWADTQYF. The whole variable domain, remainder taken from reference TRBV28 and TRBJ2-3, is DVKVTQSSRYLVKRTGEKVFLECVQDMDHENMFWYRQDPGLGLRLIYFSYDVKMKEKGDIPEGYSVSREKKERFSLILESASTNQTSMYLCASSLGGAWADTQYFGPGTRLTVL.

This clonotype showed up many times. The CDR3 DNA reads as TGTGCCAGCAGCCAATCGGACAGATTTTATGGCTACACCTTC. Its translation is CASSQSDRFYGYTF. The chain joins TRBV3-1 to TRBJ1-2, with D tentatively TRBD1 (6 bases). The CDR3 length is 14 residues. Trimming pared 2 bases from V and 5 bases from J, leaving 12 bases between. CDR1 and CDR2 (germline): LGHDT, YNNKEL (reference sequence).

This clonotype occurred many times. The CDR3 reads CSVLRTADSGETQYF. CDR3 in DNA: TGCAGTGTTCTACGGACCGCAGATTCCGGAGAGACCCAGTACTTC. The chain recombines TRBV20-1 with TRBJ2-5; D is undetermined. Trimming removed 7 bases from V and 4 bases from J, with 22 bases in between. The CDR3 loop spans 15 amino acids. CDR1 is DFQATT, CDR2 SNEGSKA, per germline (reference sequence).

In this sample, this clonotype turned up many times. The CDR3 reads CASSQGGRNPYEQYF. CDR3 nucleotides: TGCGCCAGCAGCCAAGGCGGCCGAAACCCCTACGAGCAGTACTTC. V gene TRBV4-1 combines with J gene TRBJ2-7; D call uncertain. The germline V gene has CDR1 MGHRA and CDR2 YSYEKL. V shed 1 base and J shed 2 bases, with 12 bases lying between them. This CDR3 comprises 15 residues.

This clonotype was recorded many times. The CDR3 loop reads CASSQDRNTEAFF. In nucleotides, the CDR3 is TGCGCCAGCAGCCAAGACAGGAACACTGAAGCTTTCTTT. The chain recombines TRBV4-3 with TRBJ1-1, with D unclear. The CDR3 length is 13 residues. Germline CDR1 and CDR2: LGHNA and YSLEER. V was shortened by 0 bases and J by 1 base, with 3 bases between the two germline ends.

This clonotype was found many times. The chain joins TRBV20-1 to TRBJ2-7, with 8 positions matching TRBD2. The J segment lost 3 bases and the V segment lost 3 bases, leaving 4 bases of the junction unmatched. The CDR3 is made up of 13 amino acids. The germline CDR1 and CDR2 sequences are DFQATT and SNEGSKA (reference sequence). CDR3 residues: CSARETSDYEQYF. Written as DNA, the CDR3 is TGCAGTGCTAGGGAGACTAGCGACTACGAGCAGTACTTC.

This clonotype came up many times. The chain combines TRBV6-4 with TRBJ2-6; 8 bases line up with TRBD1. CDR1 is MRHNA, CDR2 SNTAGT, per germline. V lost 0 bases to trimming and J lost 2 bases; unmatched junction nucleotides: 0. This CDR3 contains 16 residues. The CDR3 here is CASSDSTGAGANVLTF. CDR3 nucleotides: TGTGCCAGCAGTGACTCGACAGGGGCTGGGGCCAACGTCCTGACTTTC.

This clonotype was recorded many times. V and J are TRBV18 and TRBJ1-6; D possibly corresponds to TRBD1 (5 bases). V lost 6 bases and J 7 bases, leaving 10 bases between the germline ends. The CDR3 is 13 residues long. CDR1 KGHSH and CDR2 LQKENI come from the germline V gene. CDR3 amino acids: CASSGTANSPLHF. CDR3 DNA: TGTGCCAGCTCCGGGACCGCGAATTCACCCCTCCACTTT.

This sequence joins TRBV15 and TRBJ2-3, with D perhaps assigned TRBD1 or TRBD2 (5 bases each). The germline CDR1 and CDR2 sequences are LNHNV and YYDKDF (reference sequence). The CDR3 is 16 residues long. V was clipped by 0 bases and J by 0 bases, with 10 bases between them. This CDR3 reads CATSRDLWDSTDTQYF. CDR3 bases: TGTGCCACCAGCAGAGATCTATGGGACAGCACAGATACGCAGTATTTT. The variable domain in full, completed from reference TRBV15 and TRBJ2-3, reads DAMVIQNPRYQVTQFGKPVTLSCSQTLNHNVMYWYQQKSSQAPKLLFHYYDKDFNNEADTPDNFQSRRPNTSFCFLDIRSPGLGDTAMYLCATSRDLWDSTDTQYFGPGTRLTVL.

This clonotype has a count of ten or more. The rearrangement uses TRBV6-2 or TRBV6-3 and TRBJ2-1, with D unclear. The CDR3 contains 13 residues. V lost 4 bases, J lost 8 bases, and 12 bases lay in between. The germline V gene encodes CDR1 MNHEY and CDR2 SVGEGT. The CDR3 sequence: CASSSSPLYEQFF. Here the CDR3 DNA reads TGTGCCAGCAGTTCGAGTCCCCTATATGAGCAGTTCTTC.

This clonotype was recorded at least ten times. The J gene is TRBJ2-3, the V gene TRBV7-2, with D perhaps TRBD2 (5 bases). Germline V gives CDR1 SGHTA, CDR2 FQGNSA. The CDR3 extends over 14 amino acids. V dropped 5 bases and J dropped 4 bases, with 13 bases sitting between them. Written as DNA, the CDR3 is TGTGCCAGCAGCCCTCGGGCGGGCGCAGATACGCAGTATTTT. This sequence encodes CASSPRAGADTQYF.